The 21 T cell receptor beta chains below were found in one sample sequenced in a study of T cell responses to AZD1222 COVID-19 vaccine. Clones were sequenced by immunoSEQ multiplex PCR, and TCRdb holds only the in-frame ones, with some missing. The table lists about 75,000 clones, about 87% of them singletons. Specimen: peripheral blood, collected 28 days after the second dose of the MenACWY control vaccine. Receptors were obtained from an adult who received the MenACWY meningococcal vaccine as a control.

The J gene is TRBJ2-1, the V gene TRBV2, with TRBD1 as a possible D gene (6 bases). The CDR3 is 16 residues long. Germline CDR1 and CDR2: SNHLY and FYNNEI. V lost 6 bases, J lost 6 bases, and 21 bases lay in between. CDR3 residues: CASSATRDKISNEQFF. The CDR3 DNA sequence: TGTGCCAGCAGCGCTACTCGGGACAAGATTAGCAATGAGCAGTTCTTC. The complete variable domain, with remaining parts taken from reference TRBV2 and TRBJ2-1, reads EPEVTQTPSHQVTQMGQEVILRCVPISNHLYFYWYRQILGQKVEFLVSFYNNEISEKSEIFDDQFSVERPDGSNFTLKIRSTKLEDSAMYFCASSATRDKISNEQFFGPGTRLTVL.

The J gene is TRBJ2-7, the V gene TRBV7-2; 8 bases align to TRBD1. Germline V gives CDR1 SGHTA, CDR2 FQGNSA. The CDR3 extends over 15 amino acids. The ends lost 4 bases at V and 3 bases at J; junction bases unmatched: 8. CDR3: CASSSSGGGYYEQYF. DNA for the CDR3: TGTGCCAGCAGCTCCTCAGGGGGCGGGTACTACGAGCAGTACTTC. Variable domain in full (rest from reference TRBV7-2 and TRBJ2-7): GAGVSQSPSNKVTEKGKDVELRCDPISGHTALYWYRQSLGQGLEFLIYFQGNSAPDKSGLPSDRFSAERTGGSVSTLTIQRTQQEDSAVYLCASSSSGGGYYEQYFGPGTRLTVT.

The chain recombines TRBV3-1 (or the pseudogene TRBV3-2) with TRBJ1-1; TRBD1 agrees at 8 bases. The CDR3 has 13 residues. CDR1 LGHDT and CDR2 YNNKEL come from the germline V gene (reference sequence). J lost 5 bases, V lost 3 bases, and 2 bases had no gene match. The CDR3 is CASSQRTGTEAFF. Written as DNA, the CDR3 is TGTGCCAGCAGCCAGCGGACAGGGACTGAAGCTTTCTTT.

This clone was seen a few times. This chain uses TRBV15 with TRBJ2-7, with 8 bases matching TRBD1. V lost 5 bases to trimming and J lost 2 bases; unmatched junction nucleotides: 5. CDR1 and CDR2 from the germline V gene are LNHNV and YYDKDF (reference sequence). The CDR3 runs 14 residues. The CDR3 loop reads CATSPGTGAYEQYF. DNA for the CDR3: TGTGCCACCAGCCCCGGGACAGGCGCCTACGAGCAGTACTTC. The complete variable domain, with remaining parts taken from reference TRBV15 and TRBJ2-7, reads DAMVIQNPRYQVTQFGKPVTLSCSQTLNHNVMYWYQQKSSQAPKLLFHYYDKDFNNEADTPDNFQSRRPNTSFCFLDIRSPGLGDTAMYLCATSPGTGAYEQYFGPGTRLTVT.

CDR3 coding DNA: TGTGCCAGCAGCCGAGCCTACGAGCAGTACTTC. Translating gives CASSRAYEQYF. This chain links TRBV6-2 or TRBV6-3 with TRBJ2-7; D is unclear. This CDR3 spans 11 amino acids. Germline V gives CDR1 MNHEY, CDR2 SVGEGT. Between the trimmed V and J ends, which lost 6 bases and 2 bases, there was a span of 5 bases.

The gene calls are TRBV6-5 and TRBJ2-1; perhaps TRBD1 as D (6 bases). The CDR3 contains 11 residues. Germline CDR1 reads MNHEY; CDR2 reads SVGAGI. V shed 8 bases and J shed 13 bases, with 15 bases lying between them. CDR3 loop: CASRTGSRQFF. As DNA, the CDR3 is TGTGCCAGCCGTACAGGGAGCCGACAGTTCTTC.

This clone was seen only a few times. The rearrangement uses TRBV6-2 or TRBV6-3 and TRBJ2-7, with D perhaps TRBD2 (6 bases). The V gene lost 5 bases and the J gene lost 2 bases, with 16 bases spanning the gap. The germline V gene encodes CDR1 MNHEY and CDR2 SVGEGT. The CDR3 runs 15 residues. In nucleotides, the CDR3 is TGTGCCAGCAGTGATGCGGGACTCCTAACCTACGAGCAGTACTTC. Protein sequence: CASSDAGLLTYEQYF.

This chain links TRBV6-6 with TRBJ2-2; the match to TRBD2 covers 9 bases. The CDR3 covers 15 residues. Germline lookup yields CDR1 MNHNY and CDR2 SVGAGI (reference sequence). V lost 9 bases to trimming and J lost 1 base; unmatched junction nucleotides: 6. The CDR3 reads CASRVSGGNTGELFF. The CDR3 bases are TGTGCCAGTAGGGTTAGCGGGGGGAACACCGGGGAGCTGTTTTTT.

In the case of this clone: The junction shows a germline mismatch at one end, possibly a read error. The V call is TRBV27, the J call TRBJ1-4, with a possible D match to TRBD1 (6 bases). The CDR3 runs to 15 residues. Germline V gene sequence: CDR1 MNHEY, CDR2 SMNVEV (reference sequence). DNA for the CDR3: TGTGCCAGCAGTTTTAGTGGGGGGGCTAAGGAAAAACTGTTTTTT. Protein product: CASSFSGGAKEKLFF.

The chain employs TRBV7-2 and TRBJ2-6; D is uncertain. The length of the CDR3 is 15 residues. Germline V gene sequence: CDR1 SGHTA, CDR2 FQGNSA. V was cut by 5 bases and J by 2 bases, with 10 bases left in between. CDR3 sequence: CASSQSVAGANVLTF. The DNA for the CDR3 is TGTGCCAGCAGCCAATCGGTCGCTGGGGCCAACGTCCTGACTTTC. Supplemented by reference TRBV7-2 and TRBJ2-6, the full variable domain reads GAGVSQSPSNKVTEKGKDVELRCDPISGHTALYWYRQSLGQGLEFLIYFQGNSAPDKSGLPSDRFSAERTGGSVSTLTIQRTQQEDSAVYLCASSQSVAGANVLTFGAGSRLTVL.

CDR3 nucleotides: TGTGCCAGCAGTGAAGCAATGGCGTGGGCCTCTCTCTATGGCTACACCTTC. This codes for CASSEAMAWASLYGYTF. The chain combines TRBV6-1 with TRBJ1-2; D gene uncertain. Germline V lookup: CDR1 MNHNS, CDR2 SASEGT. Trimming shortened V by 0 bases and J by 4 bases, and 18 bases separated the two germline ends. The CDR3 has 17 residues.

The chain links TRBV5-4 to TRBJ1-1, with D uncertain. The CDR3 consists of 13 residues. Germline V CDR1 and CDR2: SGHNT, YYREEE (reference sequence). V was trimmed by 0 bases and J by 4 bases, leaving 7 bases between them. CDR3 region: CASSLELGTEAFF. Here the CDR3 DNA reads TGTGCCAGCAGCTTGGAGTTAGGCACTGAAGCTTTCTTT.

The rearrangement links TRBV4-1 to TRBJ2-1; TRBD2 matches 10 bases. CDR1 is MGHRA, CDR2 YSYEKL, per germline. The CDR3 totals 16 residues. The trim removed 1 base at V and 5 bases at J, leaving 5 bases unmatched. CDR3 nucleotides: TGCGCCAGCAGCCAAGGCAGAGCGGGGGGGGACAATGAGCAGTTCTTC. Its protein product is CASSQGRAGGDNEQFF.

This chain links TRBV14 with TRBJ1-1; the D is unclear. The CDR3 has 14 amino acids. Germline V gene lookup returns CDR1 SGHDN and CDR2 FVKESK. V was trimmed by 4 bases and J by 0 bases, leaving 9 bases between them. CDR3 bases: TGTGCCAGCAGCCGGGGAGCGATGAACACTGAAGCTTTCTTT. Translating it yields CASSRGAMNTEAFF. The full variable domain, rest sourced from reference TRBV14 and TRBJ1-1, is EAGVTQFPSHSVIEKGQTVTLRCDPISGHDNLYWYRRVMGKEIKFLLHFVKESKQDESGMPNNRFLAERTGGTYSTLKVQPAELEDSGVYFCASSRGAMNTEAFFGQGTRLTVV.

In its sample, this clone was seen a few times. The V and J genes are TRBV4-1 and TRBJ1-6, with TRBD1 as a possible D gene (6 bases). Trimming removed 6 bases at V and 6 bases at J, with 9 bases between. From germline, CDR1 is MGHRA and CDR2 YSYEKL. This CDR3 is built from 13 residues. This CDR3 reads CASRDSFNSPLHF. Here the CDR3 DNA reads TGCGCCAGCAGGGACAGCTTTAATTCACCCCTCCACTTT.

The rearrangement joins TRBV5-4 to TRBJ2-3; no clear D. The CDR3 runs to 11 residues. Looked up from germline, CDR1 is SGHNT and CDR2 is YYREEE (reference sequence). V was trimmed by 2 bases and J by 5 bases, leaving 3 bases between them. Here the CDR3 DNA reads TGTGCCAGCAGCTTTTTAGATACGCAGTATTTT. Amino acid sequence: CASSFLDTQYF.

CDR3 nucleotides: TGCGCCAGCAGCCAAGATCGGGGGGGCGCCGACTATGGCTACACCTTC. Translation gives CASSQDRGGADYGYTF. The chain joins TRBV4-3 to TRBJ1-2; D perhaps matches TRBD1 (6 bases). Deletions cut 0 bases from V and 3 bases from J, with 14 bases between. Germline V gives CDR1 LGHNA, CDR2 YSLEER. The CDR3 has 16 amino acids.

The V call is TRBV6-6, the J call TRBJ2-5; D is unclear. Germline assignment: CDR1 MNHNY and CDR2 SVGAGI (reference sequence). V lost 7 bases to trimming and J lost 2 bases, with 11 bases between them. This CDR3 contains 13 residues. The CDR3 protein is CASKQVQQETQYF. The DNA of the CDR3 is TGTGCCAGCAAGCAGGTCCAACAAGAGACCCAGTACTTC.

The rearrangement uses TRBV5-1 and TRBJ1-3; 7 positions match TRBD1. CDR3 length: 19 residues. Germline CDR1 SGHRS, CDR2 YFSETQ. Trimming took 0 bases from V and 0 from J; bases not matched to a gene: 12. The CDR3 bases are TGCGCCAGCAGCTTGGTTCCGGTGGGACAGACTCACTCTGGAAACACCATATATTTT. This sequence encodes CASSLVPVGQTHSGNTIYF.

The rearrangement uses TRBV29-1 and TRBJ2-6; D perhaps matches TRBD2 (5 bases). Trimming removed 7 bases at V and 1 base at J, with 8 bases between. CDR1 is SQVTM and CDR2 is ANQGSEA in the germline V gene. This CDR3 has 13 residues. The CDR3 protein is CSARTSGANVLTF. The CDR3 DNA sequence: TGCAGCGCTAGGACTTCTGGGGCCAACGTCCTGACTTTC.

This rearrangement joins TRBV6-1 to TRBJ1-4; a weak D match, TRBD1 (6 bases). This CDR3 is 17 amino acids long. V was pared by 2 bases and J by 5 bases, with 18 bases between. Germline loops: CDR1 MNHNS, CDR2 SASEGT. Here the CDR3 reads CASSERQGLRENEKLFF. The CDR3 coding sequence is TGTGCCAGCAGTGAACGCCAGGGGCTACGTGAAAATGAAAAACTGTTTTTT.